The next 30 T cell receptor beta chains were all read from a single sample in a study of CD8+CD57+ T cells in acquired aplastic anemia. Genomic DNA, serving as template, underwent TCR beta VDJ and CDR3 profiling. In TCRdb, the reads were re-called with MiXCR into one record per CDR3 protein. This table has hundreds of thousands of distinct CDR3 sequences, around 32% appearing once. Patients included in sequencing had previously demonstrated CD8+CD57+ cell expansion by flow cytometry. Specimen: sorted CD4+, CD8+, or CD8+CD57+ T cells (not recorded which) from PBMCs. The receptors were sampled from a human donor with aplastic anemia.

The CDR3 loop is CATSRGQPYGYTF. CDR3 sequence (DNA): TGTGCCACCAGCAGAGGACAGCCCTATGGCTACACCTTC. The V call is TRBV15, the J call TRBJ1-2; a weak D match, TRBD1 (5 bases). V was trimmed by 1 base and J by 4 bases, leaving 7 bases between them. This CDR3 is 13 amino acids long. CDR1 and CDR2 from the germline V gene are LNHNV and YYDKDF (reference sequence).

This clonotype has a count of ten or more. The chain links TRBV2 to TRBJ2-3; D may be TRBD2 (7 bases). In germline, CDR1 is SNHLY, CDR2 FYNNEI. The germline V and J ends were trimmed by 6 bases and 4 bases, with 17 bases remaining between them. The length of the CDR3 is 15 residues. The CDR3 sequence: CASRSGGARADTQYF. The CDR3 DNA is TGTGCCAGCAGATCTGGGGGGGCGAGGGCAGATACGCAGTATTTT.

The CDR3 loop is CASSAIGTGAWETQYF. The CDR3 DNA sequence: TGTGCCAGCAGCGCAATCGGGACAGGGGCGTGGGAGACCCAGTACTTC. V usage is TRBV9 and J usage is TRBJ2-5; 10 nucleotides match TRBD1. Germline V CDR1 and CDR2: SGDLS, YYNGEE. This CDR3 spans 16 amino acids. Unmatched junction bases numbered 10, after V lost 3 bases and J lost 5 bases.

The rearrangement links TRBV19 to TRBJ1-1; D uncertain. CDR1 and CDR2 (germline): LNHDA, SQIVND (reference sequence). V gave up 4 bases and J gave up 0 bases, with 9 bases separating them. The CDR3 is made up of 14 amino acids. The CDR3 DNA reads TGTGCCAGTAGTAGGGTCCAGATGAACACTGAAGCTTTCTTT. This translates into CASSRVQMNTEAFF.

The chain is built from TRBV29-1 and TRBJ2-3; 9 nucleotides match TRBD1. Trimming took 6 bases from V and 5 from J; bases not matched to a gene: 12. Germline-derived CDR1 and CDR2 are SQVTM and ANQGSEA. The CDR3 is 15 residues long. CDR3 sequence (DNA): TGCAGCGTACACGATACAGGGGGCGTAGGAGATACGCAGTATTTT. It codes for CSVHDTGGVGDTQYF.

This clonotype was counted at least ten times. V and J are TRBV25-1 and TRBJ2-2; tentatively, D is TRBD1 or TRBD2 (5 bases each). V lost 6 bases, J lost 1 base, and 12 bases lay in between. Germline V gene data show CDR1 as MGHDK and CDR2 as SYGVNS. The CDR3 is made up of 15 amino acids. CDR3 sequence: CASRRGELNTGELFF. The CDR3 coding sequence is TGTGCCAGCAGGAGAGGGGAGCTGAACACCGGGGAGCTGTTTTTT. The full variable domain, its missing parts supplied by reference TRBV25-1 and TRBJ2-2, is EADIYQTPRYLVIGTGKKITLECSQTMGHDKMYWYQQDPGMELHLIHYSYGVNSTEKGDLSSESTVSRIRTEHFPLTLESARPSHTSQYLCASRRGELNTGELFFGEGSRLTVL.

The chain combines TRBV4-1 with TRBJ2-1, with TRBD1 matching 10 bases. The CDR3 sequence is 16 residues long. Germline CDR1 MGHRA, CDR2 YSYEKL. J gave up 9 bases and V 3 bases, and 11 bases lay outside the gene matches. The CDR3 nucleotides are TGCGCCAGCAGCCAGGAGGACAGGGGGTTGTTTGGTGAGCAGTTCTTC. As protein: CASSQEDRGLFGEQFF.

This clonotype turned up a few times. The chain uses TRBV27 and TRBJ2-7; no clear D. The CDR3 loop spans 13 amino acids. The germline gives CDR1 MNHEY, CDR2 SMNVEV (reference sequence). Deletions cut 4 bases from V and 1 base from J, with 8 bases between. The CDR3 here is CASSWRSSYEQYF. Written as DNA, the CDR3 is TGTGCCAGCAGTTGGCGGAGTTCCTACGAGCAGTACTTC.

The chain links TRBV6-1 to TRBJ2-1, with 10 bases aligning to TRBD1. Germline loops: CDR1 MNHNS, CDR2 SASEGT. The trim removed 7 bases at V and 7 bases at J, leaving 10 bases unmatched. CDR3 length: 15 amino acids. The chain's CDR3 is CASNPSTGGWNEQFF. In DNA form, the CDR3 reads TGTGCCAGCAACCCTTCGACAGGGGGCTGGAATGAGCAGTTCTTC.

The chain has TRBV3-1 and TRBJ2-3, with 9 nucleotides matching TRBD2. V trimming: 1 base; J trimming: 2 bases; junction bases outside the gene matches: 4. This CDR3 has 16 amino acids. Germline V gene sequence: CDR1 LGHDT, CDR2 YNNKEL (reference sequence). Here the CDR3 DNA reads TGTGCCAGCAGCCAAGGGGCTAGCGGGAACACAGATACGCAGTATTTT. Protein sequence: CASSQGASGNTDTQYF.

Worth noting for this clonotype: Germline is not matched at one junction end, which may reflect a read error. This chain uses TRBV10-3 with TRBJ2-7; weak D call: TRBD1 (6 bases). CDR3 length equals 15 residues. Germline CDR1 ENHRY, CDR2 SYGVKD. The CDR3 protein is CASSYQSGVLYEQYF. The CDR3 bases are TGTGCCAGCAGTTACCAATCAGGGGTCCTGTACGAGCAGTACTTC.

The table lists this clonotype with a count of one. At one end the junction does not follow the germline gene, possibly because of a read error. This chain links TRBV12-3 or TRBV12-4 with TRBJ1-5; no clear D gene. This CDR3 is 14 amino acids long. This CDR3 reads CAGSFGQGNQPQHF. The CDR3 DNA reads TGTGCCGGCAGTTTTGGCCAGGGCAATCAGCCCCAGCATTTT.

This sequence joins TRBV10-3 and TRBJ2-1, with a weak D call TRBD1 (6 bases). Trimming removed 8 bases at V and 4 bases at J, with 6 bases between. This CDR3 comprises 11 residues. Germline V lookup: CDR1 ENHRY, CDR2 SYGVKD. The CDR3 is CAIQGYNEQFF. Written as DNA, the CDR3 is TGTGCCATCCAGGGGTACAATGAGCAGTTCTTC.

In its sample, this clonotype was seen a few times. The CDR3 DNA is TGTGCCAGCAGCCTCCCTCTATCTAACTCCTACGAGCAGTACTTC. It translates to CASSLPLSNSYEQYF. The chain recombines TRBV28 with TRBJ2-7, with no clear D. Germline V gives CDR1 MDHEN, CDR2 SYDVKM. The V end was cut by 6 bases, the J end by 0 bases, with 15 bases between. The CDR3 runs 15 residues.

CDR3 residues: CASSESTGVLEQYF. The CDR3 DNA follows: TGTGCCAGCAGTGAGTCGACGGGAGTTCTCGAGCAGTACTTC. The rearrangement joins TRBV25-1 to TRBJ2-7; possible D gene TRBD2, 6 bases. Germline CDR1 is MGHDK and CDR2 is SYGVNS. The germline V and J ends were trimmed by 3 bases and 6 bases, with 15 bases remaining between them. CDR3 size: 14 residues.

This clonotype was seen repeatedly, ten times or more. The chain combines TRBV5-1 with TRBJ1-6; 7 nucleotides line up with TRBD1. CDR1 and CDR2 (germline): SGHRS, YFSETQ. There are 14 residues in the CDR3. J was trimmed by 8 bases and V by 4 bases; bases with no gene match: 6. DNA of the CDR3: TGCGCCAGCAGCGGAGGGGACAGATATTCACCCCTCCACTTT. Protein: CASSGGDRYSPLHF.

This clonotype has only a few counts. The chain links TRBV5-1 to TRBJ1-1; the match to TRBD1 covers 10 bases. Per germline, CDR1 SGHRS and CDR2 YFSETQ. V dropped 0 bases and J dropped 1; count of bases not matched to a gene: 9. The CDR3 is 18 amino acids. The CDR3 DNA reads TGCGCCAGCAGCTTGGAACCCACGGGACAGGGGCCGAACACTGAAGCTTTCTTT. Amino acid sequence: CASSLEPTGQGPNTEAFF.

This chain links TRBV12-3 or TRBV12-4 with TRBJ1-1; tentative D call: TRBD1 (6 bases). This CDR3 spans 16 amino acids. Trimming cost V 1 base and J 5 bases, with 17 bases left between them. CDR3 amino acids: CASSLVVGGQGTEAFF. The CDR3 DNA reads TGTGCCAGCAGTTTAGTGGTAGGGGGGCAGGGTACTGAAGCTTTCTTT.

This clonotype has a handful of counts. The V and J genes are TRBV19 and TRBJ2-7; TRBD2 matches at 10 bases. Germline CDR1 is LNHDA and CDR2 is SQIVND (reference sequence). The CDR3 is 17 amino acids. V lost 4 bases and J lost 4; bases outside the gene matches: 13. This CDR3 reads CASSTLSSGGAAYEQYF. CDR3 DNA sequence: TGTGCCAGTAGTACTTTGTCTAGCGGGGGAGCCGCGTACGAGCAGTACTTC. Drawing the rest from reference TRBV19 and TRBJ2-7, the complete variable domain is DGGITQSPKYLFRKEGQNVTLSCEQNLNHDAMYWYRQDPGQGLRLIYYSQIVNDFQKGDIAEGYSVSREKKESFPLTVTSAQKNPTAFYLCASSTLSSGGAAYEQYFGPGTRLTVT.

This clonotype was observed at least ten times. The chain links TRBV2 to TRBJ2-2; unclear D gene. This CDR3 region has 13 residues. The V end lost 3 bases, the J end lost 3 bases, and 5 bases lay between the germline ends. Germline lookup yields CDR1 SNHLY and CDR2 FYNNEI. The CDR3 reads CASSEEYTGELFF. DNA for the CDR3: TGTGCCAGCAGTGAGGAGTACACCGGGGAGCTGTTTTTT.

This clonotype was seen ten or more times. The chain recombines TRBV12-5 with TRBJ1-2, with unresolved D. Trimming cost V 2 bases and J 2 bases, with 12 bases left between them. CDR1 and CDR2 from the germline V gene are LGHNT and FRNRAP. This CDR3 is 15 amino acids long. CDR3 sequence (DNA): TGTGCTAGTGGTTTGTGGGCACGAGGGAACTATGGCTACACCTTC. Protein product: CASGLWARGNYGYTF.

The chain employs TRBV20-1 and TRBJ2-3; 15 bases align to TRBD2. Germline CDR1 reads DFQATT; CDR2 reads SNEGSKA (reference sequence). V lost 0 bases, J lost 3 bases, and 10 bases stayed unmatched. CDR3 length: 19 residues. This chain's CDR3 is CSARDLGLAGGGRTDTQYF. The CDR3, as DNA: TGCAGTGCTAGAGATTTGGGACTAGCGGGAGGTGGTAGGACAGATACGCAGTATTTT.

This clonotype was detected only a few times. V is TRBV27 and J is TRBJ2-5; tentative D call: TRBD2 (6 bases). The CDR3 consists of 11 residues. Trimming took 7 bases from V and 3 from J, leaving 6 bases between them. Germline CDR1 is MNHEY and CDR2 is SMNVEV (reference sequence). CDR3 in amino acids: CASKREETQYF. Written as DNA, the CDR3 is TGTGCCAGCAAGCGGGAAGAGACCCAGTACTTC.

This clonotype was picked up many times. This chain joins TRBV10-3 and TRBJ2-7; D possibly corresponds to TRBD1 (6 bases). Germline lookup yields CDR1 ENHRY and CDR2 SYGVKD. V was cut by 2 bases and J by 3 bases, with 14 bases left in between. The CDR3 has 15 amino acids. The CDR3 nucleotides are TGTGCCATCAGTGAGCCGGGACATATAGACTACGAGCAGTACTTC. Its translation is CAISEPGHIDYEQYF.

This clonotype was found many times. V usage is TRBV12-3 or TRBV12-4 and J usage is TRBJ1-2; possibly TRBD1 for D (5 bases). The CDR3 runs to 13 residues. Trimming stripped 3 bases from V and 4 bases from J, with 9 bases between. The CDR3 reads CASSFSRAYGYTF. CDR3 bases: TGTGCCAGCAGTTTTAGCAGGGCCTATGGCTACACCTTC.

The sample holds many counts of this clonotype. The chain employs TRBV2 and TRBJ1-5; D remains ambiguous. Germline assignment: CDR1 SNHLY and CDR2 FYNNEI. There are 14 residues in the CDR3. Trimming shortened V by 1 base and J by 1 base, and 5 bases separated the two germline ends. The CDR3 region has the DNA TGTGCCAGCAGTGAAGGGCCGAGCAATCAGCCCCAGCATTTT. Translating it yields CASSEGPSNQPQHF.

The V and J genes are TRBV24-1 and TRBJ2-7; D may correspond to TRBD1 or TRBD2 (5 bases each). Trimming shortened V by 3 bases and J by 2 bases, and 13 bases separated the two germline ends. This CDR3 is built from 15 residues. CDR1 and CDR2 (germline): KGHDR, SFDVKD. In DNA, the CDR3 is TGTGCCACCAGTGATACCCGGGACGCTACCTACGAGCAGTACTTC. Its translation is CATSDTRDATYEQYF.

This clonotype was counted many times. CDR3 sequence (DNA): TGTGCCAGTAGTATCGGGCAGGGGGCAGATACGCAGTATTTT. Translation: CASSIGQGADTQYF. The gene calls are TRBV19 and TRBJ2-3; 7 bases align to TRBD1. Trimming cost V 3 bases and J 4 bases; bases outside gene matches: 4. The CDR3 has 14 amino acids. Germline values: CDR1 LNHDA, CDR2 SQIVND (reference sequence).

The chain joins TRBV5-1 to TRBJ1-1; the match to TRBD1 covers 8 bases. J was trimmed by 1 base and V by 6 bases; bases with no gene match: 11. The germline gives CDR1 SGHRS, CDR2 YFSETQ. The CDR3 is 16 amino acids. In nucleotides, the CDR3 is TGCGCCAGCAACGTCGGGACAGGACGCTCGAACACTGAAGCTTTCTTT. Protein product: CASNVGTGRSNTEAFF.

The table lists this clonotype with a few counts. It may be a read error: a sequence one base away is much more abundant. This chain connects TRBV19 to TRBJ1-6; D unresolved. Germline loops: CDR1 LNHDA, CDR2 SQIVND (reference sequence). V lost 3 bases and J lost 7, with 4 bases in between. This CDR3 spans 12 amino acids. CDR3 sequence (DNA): TGTGCCAGTAGTATGAGCAATTCACCCCTCCACTTT. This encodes CASSMSNSPLHF.